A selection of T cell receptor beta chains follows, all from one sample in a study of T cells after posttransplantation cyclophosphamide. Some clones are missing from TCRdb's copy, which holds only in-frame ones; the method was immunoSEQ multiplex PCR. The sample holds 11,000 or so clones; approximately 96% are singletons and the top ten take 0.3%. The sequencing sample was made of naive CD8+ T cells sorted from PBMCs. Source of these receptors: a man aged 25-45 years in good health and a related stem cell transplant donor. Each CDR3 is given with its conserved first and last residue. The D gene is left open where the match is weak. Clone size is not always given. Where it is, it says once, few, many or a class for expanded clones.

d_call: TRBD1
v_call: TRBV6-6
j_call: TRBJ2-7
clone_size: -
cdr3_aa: CASSYSRQGAYEQYF
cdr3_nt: TGTGCCAGCAGTTACTCGCGACAGGGAGCCTACGAGCAGTACTTC

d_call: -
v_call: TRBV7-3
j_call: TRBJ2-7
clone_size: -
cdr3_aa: CASSELTREQYF
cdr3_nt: TGTGCCAGCAGCGAGTTAACCCGGGAGCAGTACTTC

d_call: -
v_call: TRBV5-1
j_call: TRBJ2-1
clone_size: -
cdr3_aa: CASSYRGGNEQFF
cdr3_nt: TGCGCCAGCAGCTATAGGGGGGGCAATGAGCAGTTCTTC

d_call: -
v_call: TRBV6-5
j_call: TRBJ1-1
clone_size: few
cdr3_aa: CASSYSRVAEAFF
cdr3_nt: TGTGCCAGCAGTTACTCGAGGGTGGCTGAAGCTTTCTTT

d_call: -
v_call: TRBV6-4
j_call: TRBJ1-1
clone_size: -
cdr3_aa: CASSDFNSELMNTEAFF
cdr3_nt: TGTGCCAGCAGTGACTTCAACAGTGAATTAATGAACACTGAAGCTTTCTTT

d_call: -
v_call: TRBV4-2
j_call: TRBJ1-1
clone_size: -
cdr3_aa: CASSQDPGDTEAFF
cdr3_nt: TGTGCCAGCAGCCAAGATCCGGGGGACACTGAAGCTTTCTTT

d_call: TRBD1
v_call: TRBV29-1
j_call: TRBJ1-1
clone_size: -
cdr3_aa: CSVALQGDTEAFF
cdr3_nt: TGCAGCGTTGCCCTACAGGGGGACACTGAAGCTTTCTTT

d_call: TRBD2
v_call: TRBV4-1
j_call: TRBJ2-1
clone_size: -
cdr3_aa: CASSQIERGIYNEQFF
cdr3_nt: TGCGCCAGCAGCCAAATCGAGCGGGGGATCTACAATGAGCAGTTCTTC

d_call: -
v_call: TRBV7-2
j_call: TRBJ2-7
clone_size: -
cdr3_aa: CASSSQGSEQYF
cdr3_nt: TGTGCCAGCAGCTCACAGGGATCCGAGCAGTACTTC

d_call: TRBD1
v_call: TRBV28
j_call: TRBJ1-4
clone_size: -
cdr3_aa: CASSLFLGQPTTNEKLFF
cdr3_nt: TGTGCCAGCAGTTTATTTTTGGGACAGCCGACAACTAATGAAAAACTGTTTTTT

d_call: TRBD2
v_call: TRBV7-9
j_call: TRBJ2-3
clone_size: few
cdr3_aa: CASSPGGLAGVTDTQYF
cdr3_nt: TGTGCCAGCAGCCCAGGGGGCCTAGCGGGGGTTACAGATACGCAGTATTTT

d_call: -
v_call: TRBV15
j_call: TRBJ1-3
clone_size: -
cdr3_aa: CATSRDGQRTLSGNTIYF
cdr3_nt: TGTGCCACCAGCAGAGATGGGCAGAGGACTCTCTCTGGAAACACCATATATTTT

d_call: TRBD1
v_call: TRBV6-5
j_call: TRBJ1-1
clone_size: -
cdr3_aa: CASSIYRGTNTEAFF
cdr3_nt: TGTGCCAGCAGTATTTACAGGGGTACGAACACTGAAGCTTTCTTT

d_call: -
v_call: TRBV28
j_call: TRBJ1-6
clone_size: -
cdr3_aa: CASSPRGYNSPLHF
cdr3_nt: TGTGCCAGCAGTCCCCGGGGGTATAATTCACCCCTCCACTTT

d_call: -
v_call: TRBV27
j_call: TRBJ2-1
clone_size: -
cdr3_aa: CASSFPPREQFF
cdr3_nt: TGTGCCAGCAGTTTCCCACCTAGGGAGCAGTTCTTC

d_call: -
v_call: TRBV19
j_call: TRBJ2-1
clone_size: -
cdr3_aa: CASSIEGGQLTYNEQFF
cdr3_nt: TGTGCCAGTAGTATAGAAGGTGGACAGCTGACATACAATGAGCAGTTCTTC

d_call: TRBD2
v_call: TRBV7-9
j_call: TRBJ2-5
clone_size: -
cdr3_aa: CASSLAGSGGLQETQYF
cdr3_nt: TGTGCCAGCAGCTTAGCAGGCAGCGGGGGCCTCCAAGAGACCCAGTACTTC

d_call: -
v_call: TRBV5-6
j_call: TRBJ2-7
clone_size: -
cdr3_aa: CASSWGDSNYEQYF
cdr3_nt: TGTGCCAGCAGCTGGGGGGACAGCAACTACGAGCAGTACTTC

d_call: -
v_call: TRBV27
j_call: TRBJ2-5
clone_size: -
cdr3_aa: CASSTSVGQETQYF
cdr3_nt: TGTGCCAGCAGTACTAGTGTGGGGCAAGAGACCCAGTACTTC

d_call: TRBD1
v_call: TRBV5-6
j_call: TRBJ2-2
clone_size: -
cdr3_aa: CASSLVTRGLTGELFF
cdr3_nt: TGTGCCAGCAGCTTGGTAACCAGGGGGCTCACCGGGGAGCTGTTTTTT

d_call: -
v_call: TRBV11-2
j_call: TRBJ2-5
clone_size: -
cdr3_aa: CASSPAAAPGETQYF
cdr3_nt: TGTGCCAGCAGCCCCGCGGCAGCACCGGGAGAGACCCAGTACTTC

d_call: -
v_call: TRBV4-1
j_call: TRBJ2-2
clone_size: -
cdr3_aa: CASSHRRGEGTGELFF
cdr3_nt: TGCGCCAGCAGCCACCGACGGGGAGAAGGCACCGGGGAGCTGTTTTTT

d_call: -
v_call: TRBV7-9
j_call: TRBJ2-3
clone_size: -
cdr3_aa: CASSFQGPTDTQYF
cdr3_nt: TGTGCCAGCAGCTTCCAGGGGCCGACAGATACGCAGTATTTT

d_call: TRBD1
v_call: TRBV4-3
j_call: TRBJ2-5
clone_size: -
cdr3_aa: CASSQDRQGGETQYF
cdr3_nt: TGCGCCAGCAGCCAGGATAGACAGGGCGGGGAGACCCAGTACTTC

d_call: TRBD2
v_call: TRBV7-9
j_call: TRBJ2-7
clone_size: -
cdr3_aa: CASSASLGGGYIYEQYF
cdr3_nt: TGTGCCAGCAGCGCATCACTCGGGGGGGGATATATCTACGAGCAGTACTTC

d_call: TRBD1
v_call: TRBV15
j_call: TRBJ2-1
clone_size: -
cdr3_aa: CATSHRTGANNEQFF
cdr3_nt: TGTGCCACCAGCCACCGGACAGGGGCCAACAATGAGCAGTTCTTC

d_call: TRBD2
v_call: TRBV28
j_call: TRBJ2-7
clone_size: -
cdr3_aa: CASRQREGPSYEQYF
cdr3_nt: TGTGCCAGCAGGCAACGGGAGGGTCCGTCCTACGAGCAGTACTTC

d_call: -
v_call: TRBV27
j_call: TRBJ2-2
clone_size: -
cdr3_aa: CASSPGLDTGELFF
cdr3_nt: TGTGCCAGCAGTCCGGGACTTGACACCGGGGAGCTGTTTTTT

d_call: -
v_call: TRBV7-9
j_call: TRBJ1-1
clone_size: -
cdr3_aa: CASSLWGIEAFF
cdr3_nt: TGTGCCAGCAGCTTATGGGGCATTGAAGCTTTCTTT

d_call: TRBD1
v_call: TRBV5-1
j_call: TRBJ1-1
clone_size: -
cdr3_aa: CASSLNDRGNTEAFF
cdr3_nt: TGCGCCAGCAGCTTGAATGACAGGGGTAACACTGAAGCTTTCTTT

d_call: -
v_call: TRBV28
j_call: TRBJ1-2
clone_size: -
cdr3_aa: CASSPQGYYGYTF
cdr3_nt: TGTGCCAGCAGTCCGCAGGGGTACTATGGCTACACCTTC

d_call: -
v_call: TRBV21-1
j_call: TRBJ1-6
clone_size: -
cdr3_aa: CASSKRGGNSPLHF
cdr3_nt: TGTGCCAGCAGCAAGCGTGGGGGGAATTCACCCCTCCACTTT

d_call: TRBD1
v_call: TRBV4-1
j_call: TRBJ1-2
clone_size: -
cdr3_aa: CASSLAVQGVDYGYTF
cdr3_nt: TGCGCCAGCAGCCTCGCTGTGCAGGGGGTAGACTATGGCTACACCTTC

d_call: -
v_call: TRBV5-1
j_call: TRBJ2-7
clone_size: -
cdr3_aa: CASSLRETTYEQYF
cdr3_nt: TGCGCCAGCAGCTTGAGGGAGACTACCTACGAGCAGTACTTC

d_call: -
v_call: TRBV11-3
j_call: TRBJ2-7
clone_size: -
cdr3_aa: CASSLGTEYEQYF
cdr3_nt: TGTGCCAGCAGCTTAGGGACAGAGTACGAGCAGTACTTC

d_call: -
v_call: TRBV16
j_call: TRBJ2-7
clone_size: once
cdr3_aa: CASSPGQTYEQYF
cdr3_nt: TGTGCCAGCAGCCCCGGACAGACCTACGAGCAGTACTTC

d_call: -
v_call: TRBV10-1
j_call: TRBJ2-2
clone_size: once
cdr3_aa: CASSPLRGGTGELFF
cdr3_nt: TGCGCCAGCAGTCCCCTGAGGGGGGGGACCGGGGAGCTGTTTTTT

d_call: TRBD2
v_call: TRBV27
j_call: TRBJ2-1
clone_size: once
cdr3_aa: CASSSGTSGVDEQFF
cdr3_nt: TGTGCCAGCAGCTCCGGGACTAGCGGGGTGGATGAGCAGTTCTTC

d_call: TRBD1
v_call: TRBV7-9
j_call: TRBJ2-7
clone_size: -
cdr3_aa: CASSSAEKPGQAYEQYF
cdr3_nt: TGTGCCAGCAGCTCAGCTGAGAAACCGGGACAGGCCTACGAGCAGTACTTC

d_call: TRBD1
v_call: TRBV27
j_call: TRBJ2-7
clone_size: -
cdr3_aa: CASSSSGTVYEQYF
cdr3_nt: TGTGCCAGCAGTTCATCCGGGACAGTCTACGAGCAGTACTTC

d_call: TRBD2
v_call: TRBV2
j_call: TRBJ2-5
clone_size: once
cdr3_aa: CASSEGTGTSGGAWETQYF
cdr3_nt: TGTGCCAGCAGTGAAGGCACCGGGACTAGCGGGGGGGCCTGGGAGACCCAGTACTTC

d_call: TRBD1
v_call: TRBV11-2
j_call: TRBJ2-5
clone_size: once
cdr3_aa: CASSLGGQGAWETQYF
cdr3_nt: TGTGCCAGCAGCTTAGGGGGACAGGGGGCATGGGAGACCCAGTACTTC

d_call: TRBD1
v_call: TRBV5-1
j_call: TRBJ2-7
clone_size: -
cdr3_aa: CASSSGTGGNEQYF
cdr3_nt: TGCGCCAGCAGCTCCGGGACAGGGGGAAACGAGCAGTACTTC

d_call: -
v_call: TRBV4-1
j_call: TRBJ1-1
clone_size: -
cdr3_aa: CASSQDPGGEAFF
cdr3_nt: TGCGCCAGCAGCCAAGATCCGGGGGGTGAAGCTTTCTTT

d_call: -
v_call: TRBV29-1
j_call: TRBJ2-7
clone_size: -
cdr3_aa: CSVERAGREAYEQYF
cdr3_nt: TGCAGCGTTGAAAGGGCAGGCAGGGAGGCCTACGAGCAGTACTTC

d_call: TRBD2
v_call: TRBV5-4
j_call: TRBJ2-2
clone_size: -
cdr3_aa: CASSPGLFTGELFF
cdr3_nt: TGTGCCAGCAGCCCGGGACTATTCACCGGGGAGCTGTTTTTT

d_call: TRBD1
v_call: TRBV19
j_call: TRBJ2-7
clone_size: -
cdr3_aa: CASTPGTGSFYEQYF
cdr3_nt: TGTGCCAGTACTCCAGGGACAGGGAGTTTCTACGAGCAGTACTTC

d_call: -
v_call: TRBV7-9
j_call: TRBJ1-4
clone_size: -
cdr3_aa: CASIHTGHGEKLFF
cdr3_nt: TGTGCCAGCATCCACACAGGGCACGGCGAAAAACTGTTTTTT

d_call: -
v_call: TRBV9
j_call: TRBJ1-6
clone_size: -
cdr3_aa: CASSGLPYNSPLHF
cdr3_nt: TGTGCCAGCAGTGGGCTTCCCTATAATTCACCCCTCCACTTT